The 19 T cell receptor beta chains listed next were all sequenced from one sample in a study of PD-L1 blockade in urothelial cancer. Assay: immunoSEQ multiplex PCR; the TCRdb copy retains only in-frame clones and omits some. The table has 20,000 to 30,000 clones, less than 90% seen once. Specimen: PBMCs, collected around atezolizumab (anti-PD-L1) treatment. The source of these receptors is a man in his fifties or sixties with urothelial cancer.

The CDR3 loop is CAWSVLGGTEAFF. CDR3 bases: TGTGCCTGGAGTGTACTGGGAGGAACTGAAGCTTTCTTT. The V call is TRBV30, the J call TRBJ1-1; D gene unclear. CDR1 is GTSNPN, CDR2 SVGIG, per germline (reference sequence). CDR3 length equals 13 residues. The V end was cut by 0 bases, the J end by 5 bases, with 10 bases between.

This clone was picked up one time. In nucleotides, the CDR3 is TGTGCCAGCAGGGGCGTGACCAGCTCCTACAATGAGCAGTTCTTC. It yields the protein CASRGVTSSYNEQFF. The chain is built from TRBV2 and TRBJ2-1; D gene ambiguous. The CDR3 length is 15 residues. Germline values: CDR1 SNHLY, CDR2 FYNNEI. The germline V and J ends were trimmed by 6 bases and 0 bases, with 12 bases remaining between them.

The chain recombines TRBV10-3 with TRBJ1-1; possibly TRBD1 for D (5 bases). The length of the CDR3 is 12 residues. V shed 6 bases and J shed 4 bases, with 9 bases lying between them. The V gene's germline CDR1 is ENHRY and CDR2 SYGVKD. Here the CDR3 reads CAISQGGTEAFF. The CDR3 coding sequence is TGTGCCATCAGCCAGGGTGGCACTGAAGCTTTCTTT.

CDR3 DNA: TGTGCCAGCAGCCCACGGGACAACCTGAGAGACTACACCTTC. Translated, it gives CASSPRDNLRDYTF. The chain couples TRBV7-8 to TRBJ1-2, with a weak D call TRBD1 (6 bases). The CDR3 is 14 residues long. Germline CDR1 and CDR2: SGHVS and FQNEAQ. The V end lost 5 bases, the J end lost 10 bases, and 20 bases lay between the germline ends.

The V gene is TRBV5-5, the J gene TRBJ1-2, with D unresolved. The CDR3 runs to 12 residues. V gave up 0 bases and J gave up 5 bases, with 5 bases separating them. Germline values: CDR1 SGHKS, CDR2 YYEKEE (reference sequence). CDR3 DNA: TGTGCCAGCAGCTTGGGGACTTATGGCTACACCTTC. Translating it yields CASSLGTYGYTF. Looking up the rest from reference TRBV5-5 and TRBJ1-2 gives the full variable domain: DAGVTQSPTHLIKTRGQQVTLRCSPISGHKSVSWYQQVLGQGPQFIFQYYEKEERGRGNFPDRFSARQFPNYSSELNVNALLLGDSALYLCASSLGTYGYTFGSGTRLTVV.

The rearrangement links TRBV27 to TRBJ1-5; 9 bases map to TRBD1. The CDR3 consists of 16 residues. Germline V lookup: CDR1 MNHEY, CDR2 SMNVEV (reference sequence). V shed 6 bases, J shed 5 bases, and the junction held 11 bases outside the gene matches. The CDR3 loop reads CASRTYTGGSDQPQHF. CDR3 nucleotides: TGTGCCAGCAGAACCTATACAGGGGGCTCGGATCAGCCCCAGCATTTT.

The chain employs TRBV2 and TRBJ2-5; D may be TRBD2 (7 bases). CDR3 length: 14 residues. CDR1 is SNHLY, CDR2 FYNNEI, per germline. Trimming left V 7 bases short and J 2 bases short, with 14 bases between. The CDR3 DNA reads TGTGCCAGCATGAGAGGGGGAGGGCAAGAGACCCAGTACTTC. Protein product: CASMRGGGQETQYF.

Only a few counts were recorded for this clone. The V gene is TRBV7-9, the J gene TRBJ2-2; 12 bases fit TRBD1. After removal of 5 bases from V and 6 bases from J, the junction contained 10 bases not matched to a gene. The germline V gene encodes CDR1 SEHNR and CDR2 FQNEAQ (reference sequence). This CDR3 spans 17 amino acids. The CDR3 loop is CASSPTGTGGIAGELFF. In nucleotides, the CDR3 is TGTGCCAGCAGCCCTACCGGGACAGGGGGCATCGCCGGGGAGCTGTTTTTT.

The chain joins TRBV19 to TRBJ2-7; 7 bases fit TRBD1. Germline lookup yields CDR1 LNHDA and CDR2 SQIVND (reference sequence). The CDR3 consists of 15 residues. Losses at the gene ends were 1 base for V and 0 bases for J; bases not matched to a gene: 3. CDR3 sequence reads: CASSIAGTVSYEQYF. The CDR3 DNA is TGTGCCAGTAGTATAGCAGGGACAGTCTCCTACGAGCAGTACTTC.

The rearrangement uses TRBV6-4 and TRBJ1-5, with 7 bases lining up with TRBD1. This CDR3 contains 14 residues. CDR1 and CDR2 (germline): MRHNA, SNTAGT. Losses at the gene ends were 2 bases for V and 9 bases for J; bases not matched to a gene: 7. The CDR3: CASSDGTDPGPQHF. The CDR3 DNA reads as TGTGCCAGCAGTGACGGGACAGATCCCGGGCCCCAGCATTTT.

The chain recombines TRBV2 with TRBJ2-1; no definite D call. V was cut by 3 bases and J by 3 bases, with 6 bases left in between. This CDR3 contains 13 residues. Per the germline V gene, CDR1 is SNHLY and CDR2 is FYNNEI. CDR3 protein: CASSDTVYNEQFF. Written as DNA, the CDR3 is TGTGCCAGCAGTGATACGGTCTACAATGAGCAGTTCTTC.

The V gene is TRBV30, the J gene TRBJ2-1, with 7 bases fitting TRBD2. V shed 4 bases and J 5 bases; nucleotides not matched to a gene: 8. The CDR3 loop spans 14 amino acids. Germline V gene lookup returns CDR1 GTSNPN and CDR2 SVGIG (reference sequence). The CDR3 spells CAWKVGLRNNEQFF. The CDR3 region has the DNA TGTGCCTGGAAGGTGGGACTAAGAAACAATGAGCAGTTCTTC.

J is TRBJ1-1 and V is TRBV29-1, with 7 bases fitting TRBD1. The CDR3 extends over 13 amino acids. V lost 7 bases to trimming and J lost 2 bases; unmatched junction nucleotides: 7. The germline V gene encodes CDR1 SQVTM and CDR2 ANQGSEA. As DNA, the CDR3 is TGCAGCGGGCTACAGGGGCGAAACACTGAAGCTTTCTTT. Its protein product is CSGLQGRNTEAFF.

This sequence joins TRBV5-1 and TRBJ1-3; a possible D gene is TRBD1 (6 bases). Germline loops: CDR1 SGHRS, CDR2 YFSETQ. The CDR3 has 16 amino acids. V was clipped by 1 base and J by 3 bases, with 14 bases between them. CDR3 nucleotides: TGCGCCAGCAGCTTGTCACAGGGCTCTTTTGGAAACACCATATATTTT. As protein: CASSLSQGSFGNTIYF.

The rearrangement joins TRBV6-6 to TRBJ2-4; a possible D gene is TRBD2 (5 bases). Germline assignment: CDR1 MNHNY and CDR2 SVGAGI (reference sequence). With 7 bases removed from V and 2 bases from J, the gap between germline ends came to 12 bases. This CDR3 region has 14 residues. The CDR3 region has the DNA TGTGCCAGCATCGTGCCGGGGACCAAAAACATTCAGTACTTC. This sequence encodes CASIVPGTKNIQYF.

The chain carries TRBV6-1 and TRBJ2-1; 11 positions match TRBD2. Per the germline V gene, CDR1 is MNHNS and CDR2 is SASEGT. The CDR3 covers 19 residues. V lost 1 base and J lost 0; bases outside the gene matches: 8. CDR3 bases: TGTGCCAGCAGTGAAGATCCTTCTAGCGGGGGGAGCTCCTACAATGAGCAGTTCTTC. Encoded protein: CASSEDPSSGGSSYNEQFF.

The rearrangement links TRBV6-5 to TRBJ1-5; D may be TRBD1 (5 bases). Germline-derived CDR1 and CDR2 are MNHEY and SVGAGI. The CDR3 runs 14 residues. Trimming took 6 bases from V and 2 from J, leaving 11 bases between them. CDR3 sequence: CASSQGKRNQPQHF. CDR3 coding DNA: TGTGCCAGCAGCCAGGGTAAGCGCAATCAGCCCCAGCATTTT.

The rearrangement joins TRBV2 to TRBJ2-7, with TRBD1 matching over 9 bases. Germline CDR1 reads SNHLY; CDR2 reads FYNNEI. The CDR3 totals 13 residues. J gave up 6 bases and V 6 bases, and 6 bases lay outside the gene matches. This CDR3 is CASSRDRVTEQYF. The CDR3 DNA follows: TGTGCCAGCAGCAGGGACAGGGTAACCGAGCAGTACTTC.

This clone is judged medium-sized. The gene calls are TRBV19 and TRBJ1-4; 8 bases align to TRBD1. Unmatched junction bases numbered 11, after V lost 6 bases and J lost 5 bases. The CDR3 is 16 amino acids. Germline CDR1 is LNHDA and CDR2 is SQIVND (reference sequence). CDR3 bases: TGTGCCAGTAGCCCTTACCGGACAGGGCTAAATGAAAAACTGTTTTTT. Residues: CASSPYRTGLNEKLFF.